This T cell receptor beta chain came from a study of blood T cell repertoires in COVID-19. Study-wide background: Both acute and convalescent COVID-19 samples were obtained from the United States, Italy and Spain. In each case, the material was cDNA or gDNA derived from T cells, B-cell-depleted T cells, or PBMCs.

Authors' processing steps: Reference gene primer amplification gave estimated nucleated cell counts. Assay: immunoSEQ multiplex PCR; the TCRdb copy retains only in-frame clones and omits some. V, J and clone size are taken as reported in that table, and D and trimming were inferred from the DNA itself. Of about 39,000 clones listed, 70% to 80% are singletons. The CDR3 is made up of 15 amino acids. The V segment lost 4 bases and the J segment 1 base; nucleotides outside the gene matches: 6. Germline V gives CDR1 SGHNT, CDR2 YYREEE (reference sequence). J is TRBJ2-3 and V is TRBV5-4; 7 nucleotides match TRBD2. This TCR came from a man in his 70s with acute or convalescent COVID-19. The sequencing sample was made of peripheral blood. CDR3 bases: TGTGCCAGCAGCCCAAGGAGCGGGGGCACAGATACGCAGTATTTT. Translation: CASSPRSGGTDTQYF.